Sequencing of this T cell receptor (beta chain) was carried out in a study of T cell changes during pregnancy in multiple sclerosis. Germline V gene sequence: CDR1 KGHSH, CDR2 LQKENI. Trimming removed 4 bases from V and 0 bases from J; junction bases left unmatched: 16. This CDR3 spans 20 amino acids. Repertoires were generated with immunoSEQ multiplex PCR, while TCRdb's copy carries only in-frame clones and drops some. The sample has roughly 39,000 clones, roughly 92% seen once. The chain links TRBV18 to TRBJ2-2; 8 positions agree with TRBD2. This sample comprised CD4+ T cells from peripheral blood mononuclear cells, obtained before pregnancy. The receptor was isolated from a female donor with multiple sclerosis, enrolled in a pregnancy study. Written as DNA, the CDR3 is TGTGCCAGCTCACGAAGGGGAACTAGCGGAACTAGCGCGAACACCGGGGAGCTGTTTTTT. This sequence encodes CASSRRGTSGTSANTGELFF.